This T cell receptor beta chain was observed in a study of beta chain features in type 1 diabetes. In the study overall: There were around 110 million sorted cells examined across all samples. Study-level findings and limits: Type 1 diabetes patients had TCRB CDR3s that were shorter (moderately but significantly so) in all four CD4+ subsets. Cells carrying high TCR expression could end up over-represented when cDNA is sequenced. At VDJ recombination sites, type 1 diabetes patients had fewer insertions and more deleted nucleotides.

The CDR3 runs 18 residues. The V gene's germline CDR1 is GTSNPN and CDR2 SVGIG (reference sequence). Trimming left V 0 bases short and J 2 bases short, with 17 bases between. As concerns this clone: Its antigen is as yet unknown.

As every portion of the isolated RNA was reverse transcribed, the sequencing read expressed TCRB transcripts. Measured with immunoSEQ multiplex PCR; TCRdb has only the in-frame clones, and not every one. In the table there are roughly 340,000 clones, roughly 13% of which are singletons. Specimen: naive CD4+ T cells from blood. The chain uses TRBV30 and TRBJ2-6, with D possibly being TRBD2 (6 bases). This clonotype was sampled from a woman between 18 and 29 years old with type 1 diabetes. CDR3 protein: CAWSVSRGTIPGANVLTF. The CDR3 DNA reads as TGTGCCTGGAGTGTTAGTCGGGGGACCATTCCTGGGGCCAACGTCCTGACTTTC.